The 9 T cell receptor beta chains below all came from one sample that was sequenced in a study of regulatory T cells in long-lasting Graves disease. Sample time point: newly diagnosed GD, antithyroid drugs for less than 3 months. PBMC RNA served as the TCR library source. Sequencing libraries for TCR beta were prepared with iRepertoire HTBI primers and Arm-PCR of CDR3 regions. TCRdb reanalysed the multiplex PCR reads using MiXCR and keeps one entry per CDR3 protein. This table holds hundreds of thousands of distinct CDR3 sequences, around 12% found once. These records were also assigned to another study, of T cells in Graves' hyperthyroidism and ophthalmopathy.

Sequenced here: peripheral blood mononuclear cells (PBMCs), sampled at new diagnosis, from a patient treated with antithyroid drugs. Every receptor here comes from a woman aged 25 to 39 with Graves disease.

This clonotype was seen only a few times. The chain is built from TRBV6-1 and TRBJ2-4; 8 bases are a match to TRBD2. Germline CDR1 and CDR2: MNHNS and SASEGT. CDR3 length: 18 residues. Germline trimming cut 1 base from V and 0 bases from J; bases unmatched to any gene: 8. The CDR3 sequence is CASSEELADWLAKNIQYF. CDR3 in DNA: TGTGCCAGCAGTGAAGAACTAGCGGACTGGCTAGCCAAAAACATTCAGTACTTC.

In this sample, this clonotype turned up a few times. CDR3 protein: CASSIDNFFHEQYF. CDR3 DNA: TGCGCCAGCAGTATAGACAATTTCTTTCACGAGCAGTACTTC. The J gene is TRBJ2-7, the V gene TRBV10-2; D is ambiguous. Germline V lookup: CDR1 WSHSY, CDR2 SAAADI. The CDR3 contains 14 residues. The V gene lost 5 bases and the J gene lost 5 bases, with 16 bases spanning the gap.

Notes on this clonotype: This may stem from a read error, because a much larger clone lies one nucleotide away. No conserved phenylalanine or tryptophan is present at the end of the CDR3, so a read error is the likely explanation. The chain links TRBV6-5 to TRBJ1-2, with 7 bases that match TRBD1. The V gene end was trimmed by 2 bases and the J gene end by 2 bases; junction bases not matched to a gene: 2. Germline V gene lookup returns CDR1 MNHEY and CDR2 SVGAGI. The CDR3 is 14 residues long. The CDR3 here is CASSYAGGNYGYTL. The CDR3, as DNA: TGTGCCAGCAGTTACGCAGGGGGGAACTATGGCTACACCCTC.

The V and J genes are TRBV10-3 and TRBJ2-7, with 8 bases identical to TRBD1. The CDR3 has 14 residues. CDR1 is ENHRY, CDR2 SYGVKD, per germline. J lost 5 bases, V lost 6 bases, and 9 bases had no gene match. CDR3 sequence (DNA): TGTGCCATCAGCGCCGGGACAGGAGTCGACGAGCAGTACTTC. Residues: CAISAGTGVDEQYF.

This clonotype was seen more than once but under ten times. The gene calls are TRBV4-1 and TRBJ1-1; 8 nucleotides align to TRBD1. The germline V gene has CDR1 MGHRA and CDR2 YSYEKL. V shed 2 bases and J 6 bases; nucleotides not matched to a gene: 11. The CDR3 runs to 16 residues. The CDR3 DNA sequence: TGCGCCAGCAGCCAACCCCGCAGGGGGCGATATTCTGAAGCTTTCTTT. This translates into CASSQPRRGRYSEAFF.

Of note for this clonotype: A far larger clone is one base from this, pointing to a likely read error. The chain couples TRBV2 to TRBJ2-5; maybe TRBD2 (6 bases). The J call may be incorrect, as the DNA end agrees better with TRBJ2-1. CDR3 length equals 14 residues. CDR1 is SNHLY and CDR2 is FYNNEI in the germline V gene. CDR3 nucleotides: TGTGCCAGCAGTGGCCGGGACTGGACCTACGAGCAGTTCTTC. This codes for CASSGRDWTYEQFF.

Regarding this clonotype: Germline is not matched at one junction end, which may reflect a read error. This sequence joins TRBV4-1 and TRBJ2-1; the match to TRBD1 covers 10 bases. The germline gives CDR1 MGHRA, CDR2 YSYEKL. CDR3 size: 15 residues. CDR3 nucleotides: TGCGTCAGCAGCCGTAACCGGGACAGGGGTGGTGAGCAGTTCTTC. This codes for CVSSRNRDRGGEQFF.

This clonotype has ten or more counts. The chain recombines TRBV27 with TRBJ2-7, with 8 bases aligning to TRBD1. The V and J ends lost 5 bases and 3 bases, in that order; junction bases with no gene match: 6. The CDR3 runs to 14 residues. CDR1 is MNHEY, CDR2 SMNVEV, per germline (reference sequence). In DNA form, the CDR3 reads TGTGCCAGCAGTGTCAGGGGGCTTGGCTACGAGCAGTACTTC. Protein sequence: CASSVRGLGYEQYF.

This clonotype was observed a handful of times. This sequence joins TRBV4-1 and TRBJ2-3; D is perhaps TRBD2 (5 bases). The V end was cut by 8 bases, the J end by 5 bases, with 20 bases between. The length of the CDR3 is 15 residues. The V gene's germline CDR1 is MGHRA and CDR2 YSYEKL. In DNA form, the CDR3 reads TGCGCCAGCGGACCGATCCTAAGCGGACGAGATACGCAGTATTTT. The encoded protein is CASGPILSGRDTQYF.